These 25 T cell receptor beta chains originate from one sample sequenced in a study of shared clonotypes between healthy human individuals (dated by TCRdb to 2018 to 2020). The library was produced with the immunoSEQ multiplex PCR assay. In its TCRdb copy, this immuneACCESS table keeps in-frame sequences only and misses some clones. Where compared with another copy, unresolved V genes explain less than half of these, and the others have no known cause. The sample includes 2 million to 2.5 million clones, with 85% to 95% observed a single time. The ten largest clones represent around 0.4% of the sample. The sample comprised naive CD4+ T cells from PBMCs. Explained via the paper, the cell subset or site label denotes: CD45RA+ positively selected. These receptors came from a man younger than 35 in good health. Some clones in this sample may be carry-over from other donors' samples.

Turning to this clone: In the same sample, other DNA sequences code for this CDR3. The chain joins TRBV5-1 to TRBJ1-2, with a possible D match to TRBD1 (5 bases). This CDR3 is 13 amino acids long. Germline-derived CDR1 and CDR2 are SGHRS and YFSETQ. Trimming cost V 4 bases and J 5 bases, with 12 bases left between them. CDR3 residues: CASSPGQGYGYTF. Written as DNA, the CDR3 is TGCGCCAGCAGCCCAGGTCAGGGATATGGCTACACCTTC.

The rearrangement links TRBV6-1 to TRBJ1-2, with D uncertain. Trimming took 1 base from V and 5 from J, leaving 14 bases between them. The CDR3 is 15 residues long. Germline CDR1 and CDR2: MNHNS and SASEGT. The CDR3 loop reads CASSEGGLPLYGYTF. As DNA, the CDR3 is TGTGCCAGCAGTGAAGGAGGGCTTCCACTTTATGGCTACACCTTC.

The V and J genes are TRBV6-1 and TRBJ2-2; 7 bases match TRBD2. Unmatched junction bases numbered 4, after V lost 1 base and J lost 8 bases. Germline CDR1 and CDR2: MNHNS and SASEGT. The CDR3 is 14 residues long. The CDR3 region is CASSEGGSGGELFF. The CDR3 DNA is TGTGCCAGCAGTGAAGGCGGGAGTGGTGGGGAGCTGTTTTTT.

This chain joins TRBV9 and TRBJ2-2, with D perhaps matching TRBD1 or TRBD2 (6 bases each). Deletions cut 3 bases from V and 4 bases from J, with 13 bases between. This CDR3 spans 15 amino acids. Germline loops: CDR1 SGDLS, CDR2 YYNGEE. CDR3 nucleotides: TGTGCCAGCAGCGCACAGGGACTGAGCACCGGGGAGCTGTTTTTT. This gives the protein CASSAQGLSTGELFF.

J is TRBJ1-1 and V is TRBV21-1. TRBV21-1 is a recognized pseudogene. The CDR3 is made up of 13 amino acids. CDR3 coding DNA: TGTGCCAGCAGCAAATTGGGTTGCTATGAAGCTTTCTTT. Its protein is CASSKLGCYEAFF.

In regard to this clone: Additional DNA sequences in this sample encode the identical CDR3. V usage is TRBV5-1 and J usage is TRBJ2-1, with TRBD2 matching over 10 bases. The CDR3 has 15 residues. Germline V gene lookup returns CDR1 SGHRS and CDR2 YFSETQ. Trimming took 2 bases from V and 3 from J; bases not matched to a gene: 2. The DNA of the CDR3 is TGCGCCAGCAGCTTTGGACTAGCGGACTACAATGAGCAGTTCTTC. This translates into CASSFGLADYNEQFF.

The gene calls are TRBV6-5 and TRBJ2-1, with 9 bases lining up with TRBD1. Per the germline V gene, CDR1 is MNHEY and CDR2 is SVGAGI. Losses at the gene ends were 2 bases for V and 9 bases for J; bases not matched to a gene: 8. This CDR3 is 15 amino acids long. The CDR3 spells CASSYNRGQGTEQFF. CDR3 nucleotides: TGTGCCAGCAGTTACAATAGAGGACAGGGGACTGAGCAGTTCTTC.

The chain joins TRBV6-1 to TRBJ2-1, with D maybe TRBD2 (6 bases). V lost 4 bases and J 8 bases, leaving 15 bases between the germline ends. Germline loops: CDR1 MNHNS, CDR2 SASEGT. The CDR3 totals 14 residues. The CDR3 sequence is CASSGAGRNYEQFF. The CDR3 nucleotides read TGTGCCAGCAGTGGGGCAGGGAGGAACTATGAGCAGTTCTTC.

This chain joins TRBV27 and TRBJ2-7; 7 bases line up with TRBD1. The V gene's germline CDR1 is MNHEY and CDR2 SMNVEV (reference sequence). This CDR3 contains 16 residues. Trimming removed 4 bases from V and 0 bases from J; junction bases left unmatched: 9. DNA of the CDR3: TGTGCCAGCAGTTCCCACTCGACAGGGCTCTCCTACGAGCAGTACTTC. Translating gives CASSSHSTGLSYEQYF.

J is TRBJ1-3 and V is TRBV2; possible D gene TRBD1, 5 bases. The CDR3 length is 16 residues. Trimming removed 6 bases at V and 0 bases at J, with 15 bases between. Germline V gene sequence: CDR1 SNHLY, CDR2 FYNNEI. The CDR3 bases are TGTGCCAGCAGGTTGCGACAGTCCCGCTCTGGAAACACCATATATTTT. It yields the protein CASRLRQSRSGNTIYF.

The chain couples TRBV9 to TRBJ2-7; perhaps TRBD1 as D (6 bases). CDR3 length: 13 residues. CDR1 SGDLS and CDR2 YYNGEE come from the germline V gene. V shed 4 bases and J shed 9 bases, with 17 bases lying between them. The CDR3 loop is CASSPTTGTSQYF. In nucleotides, the CDR3 is TGTGCCAGCAGCCCTACCACGGGGACATCGCAGTACTTC.

A remark on this clone: Other DNA sequences in the same sample also yield this CDR3. The gene calls are TRBV7-9 and TRBJ2-5; D unresolved. The germline CDR1 and CDR2 sequences are SEHNR and FQNEAQ (reference sequence). V was clipped by 5 bases and J by 5 bases, with 9 bases between them. The CDR3 consists of 12 residues. CDR3 loop: CASSPQRETQYF. The CDR3 nucleotides are TGTGCCAGCAGCCCGCAAAGGGAGACCCAGTACTTC.

The chain recombines TRBV6-4 with TRBJ1-2, with 10 bases matching TRBD1. The germline V gene has CDR1 MRHNA and CDR2 SNTAGT. V lost 11 bases, J lost 4 bases, and 13 bases stayed unmatched. The CDR3 totals 15 residues. CDR3 nucleotides: TGTGCCGTTCCTCGACAGGGGGCTTGGAGCTATGGCTACACCTTC. Translated, it gives CAVPRQGAWSYGYTF.

This rearrangement joins TRBV7-2 to TRBJ2-7, with TRBD2 matching over 7 bases. The length of the CDR3 is 16 residues. The V and J ends lost 3 bases and 7 bases, in that order; junction bases with no gene match: 15. CDR1 and CDR2 from the germline V gene are SGHTA and FQGNSA. In DNA, the CDR3 is TGTGCCAGCAGCTTCTGGGGGGGAGGGCCTCTCTCGGAGCAGTACTTC. Protein: CASSFWGGGPLSEQYF.

The rearrangement joins TRBV5-6 to TRBJ1-2; D is unresolved. Germline CDR1 is SGHDT and CDR2 is YYEEEE. The length of the CDR3 is 16 residues. Trimming removed 1 base from V and 8 bases from J, with 21 bases in between. The CDR3 protein is CASSLRLVVKSRGYTF. CDR3 bases: TGTGCCAGCAGCTTGAGGCTAGTGGTAAAGAGTCGCGGCTACACCTTC.

As regards this clone: One end of the junction is discordant with germline, which a read error may explain. The same CDR3 is also encoded by other DNA sequences in this sample. J is TRBJ1-1 and V is TRBV5-1, with TRBD1 matching 10 bases. This CDR3 region has 16 residues. Germline lookup yields CDR1 SGHRS and CDR2 YFSETQ. This CDR3 is CASRSGTGALNTEAFF. The CDR3 bases are TGCGCCAGCCGGTCCGGGACAGGGGCCCTGAACACCGAAGCTTTCTTT.

This chain uses TRBV5-1 with TRBJ2-2; TRBD1 matches 7 bases. The germline V gene has CDR1 SGHRS and CDR2 YFSETQ. V lost 4 bases to trimming and J lost 6 bases; unmatched junction nucleotides: 3. The CDR3 is 13 residues long. In DNA, the CDR3 is TGCGCCAGCAGCACAACAGGGGCCGGGGAGCTGTTTTTT. Translated, it gives CASSTTGAGELFF.

V is TRBV7-2 and J is TRBJ2-6; no clear D gene. CDR3 length equals 16 residues. Germline-derived CDR1 and CDR2 are SGHTA and FQGNSA. V dropped 1 base and J dropped 4 bases, with 11 bases sitting between them. As DNA, the CDR3 is TGTGCCAGCAGCTTAGATTCTGTTAGGGGGGCCAACGTCCTGACTTTC. Its translation is CASSLDSVRGANVLTF.

The table lists this clone with a count of one. The chain couples TRBV29-1 to TRBJ1-3; D is possibly TRBD1 (6 bases). V dropped 6 bases and J dropped 2 bases, with 8 bases sitting between them. The CDR3 totals 12 residues. Germline V gives CDR1 SQVTM, CDR2 ANQGSEA. CDR3 in DNA: TGCAGCGTCCGACAGGCTGGAAACACCATATATTTT. Its translation: CSVRQAGNTIYF.

The chain combines TRBV2 with TRBJ2-3; D possibly corresponds to TRBD2 (6 bases). This CDR3 is 15 amino acids long. Trimming pared 8 bases from V and 6 bases from J, leaving 21 bases between. Germline V gene data show CDR1 as SNHLY and CDR2 as FYNNEI. The DNA for the CDR3 is TGTGCCAGCTCCCCCACCGGGGCGGGGTTGGATACGCAGTATTTT. Translating it yields CASSPTGAGLDTQYF.

The chain joins TRBV7-2 to TRBJ2-2; D is possibly TRBD2 (5 bases). CDR1 and CDR2 from the germline V gene are SGHTA and FQGNSA. Trimming shortened V by 5 bases and J by 8 bases, and 12 bases separated the two germline ends. CDR3 size: 13 residues. For the CDR3, the DNA is TGTGCCAGCAGCCCCCGGGCGGGTGGGGAGCTGTTTTTT. Translated: CASSPRAGGELFF.

This rearrangement joins TRBV27 to TRBJ2-4, with D uncertain. Deletions cut 4 bases from V and 2 bases from J, with 3 bases between. CDR1 is MNHEY and CDR2 is SMNVEV in the germline V gene (reference sequence). This CDR3 spans 12 amino acids. The CDR3, as DNA: TGTGCCAGCAGTTCTCCCAAAAACATTCAGTACTTC. This codes for CASSSPKNIQYF.

J is TRBJ2-5 and V is TRBV28; 12 bases are shared with TRBD1. The junction had 15 bases not matched to a gene; V was cut back by 8 bases and J by 5 bases. This CDR3 comprises 17 residues. Germline values: CDR1 MDHEN, CDR2 SYDVKM. CDR3: CASGWGWGTGGGETQYF. CDR3 bases: TGTGCCAGCGGTTGGGGGTGGGGGACAGGGGGCGGTGAGACCCAGTACTTC.

The CDR3 sequence is CASSPREIKGATVAFF. CDR3 DNA sequence: TGTGCCAGCTCACCACGGGAAATTAAGGGTGCCACGGTTGCTTTCTTT. The chain couples TRBV18 to TRBJ1-1; D is uncertain. The V and J ends lost 1 base and 11 bases respectively, with 23 bases between them. This CDR3 contains 16 residues. Germline V gene sequence: CDR1 KGHSH, CDR2 LQKENI.

The chain links TRBV7-9 to TRBJ2-3; D is uncertain. The CDR3 spans 14 residues. Germline V lookup: CDR1 SEHNR, CDR2 FQNEAQ (reference sequence). The V end lost 4 bases, the J end lost 3 bases, and 11 bases lay between the germline ends. CDR3 protein: CASSSPTTTDTQYF. Written as DNA, the CDR3 is TGTGCCAGCAGCTCCCCCACAACGACAGATACGCAGTATTTT.